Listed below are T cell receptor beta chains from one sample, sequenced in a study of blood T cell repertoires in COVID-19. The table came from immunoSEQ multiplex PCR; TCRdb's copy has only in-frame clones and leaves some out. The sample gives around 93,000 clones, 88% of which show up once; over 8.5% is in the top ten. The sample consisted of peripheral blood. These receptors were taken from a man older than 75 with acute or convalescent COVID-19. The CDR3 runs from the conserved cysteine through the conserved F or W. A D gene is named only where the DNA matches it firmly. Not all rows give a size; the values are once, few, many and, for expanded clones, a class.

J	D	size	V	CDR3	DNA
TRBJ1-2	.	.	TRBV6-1	CASSEEEGFGYTF	TGTGCCAGCAGTGAAGAGGAGGGATTTGGCTACACCTTC
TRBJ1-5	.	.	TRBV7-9	CASSLAGGGGQPQHF	TGTGCCAGCAGCTTAGCGGGGGGTGGGGGACAGCCCCAGCATTTT
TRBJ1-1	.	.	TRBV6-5	CASNSAGVGEAFF	TGTGCCAGCAACTCGGCCGGGGTTGGAGAGGCTTTCTTT
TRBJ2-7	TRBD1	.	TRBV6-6	CASSPTGGASYEQYF	TGTGCCAGCAGCCCGACAGGGGGCGCATCCTACGAGCAGTACTTC
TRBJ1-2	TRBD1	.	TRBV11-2	CASSRTGNYGYTF	TGTGCCAGCAGCAGGACAGGGAACTATGGCTACACCTTC
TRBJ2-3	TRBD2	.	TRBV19	CASRQYGGGKISTDTQYF	TGTGCCAGTAGGCAATACGGCGGGGGGAAGATCAGCACAGATACGCAGTATTTT
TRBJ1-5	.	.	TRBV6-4	CASSGTPNQPQHF	TGTGCCAGCAGCGGGACTCCCAATCAGCCCCAGCATTTT
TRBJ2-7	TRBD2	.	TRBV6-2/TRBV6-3	CASSYLRSGRVDEQYF	TGTGCCAGCAGTTACTTAAGAAGCGGGAGGGTCGACGAGCAGTACTTC
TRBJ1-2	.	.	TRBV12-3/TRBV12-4	CASSPGGPRGYTF	TGTGCCAGCAGCCCCGGGGGGCCGAGGGGCTACACCTTC
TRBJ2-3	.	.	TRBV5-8	CASSLVTRRGTDTQYF	TGTGCCAGCAGCTTGGTAACTAGACGAGGCACAGATACGCAGTATTTT
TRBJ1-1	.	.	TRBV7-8	CASSFVRETEAFF	TGTGCCAGCAGCTTTGTGCGGGAGACTGAAGCTTTCTTT
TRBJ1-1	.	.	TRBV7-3	CASSLSGANTEAFF	TGTGCCAGCAGCTTATCAGGGGCCAACACTGAAGCTTTCTTT
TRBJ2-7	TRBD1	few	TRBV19	CASSTDRALSYEQYF	TGTGCCAGTAGTACCGACAGGGCCCTATCCTACGAGCAGTACTTC
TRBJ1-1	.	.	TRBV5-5	CASLSHFMNTEAFF	TGTGCCAGCTTGTCCCATTTCATGAACACTGAAGCTTTCTTT
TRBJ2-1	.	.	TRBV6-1	CASSEVAGSYNEQFF	TGTGCCAGCAGTGAAGTGGCGGGTTCCTACAATGAGCAGTTCTTC
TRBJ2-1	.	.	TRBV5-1	CASSVTGSYNEQFF	TGCGCCAGCAGCGTTACAGGGTCTTACAATGAGCAGTTCTTC
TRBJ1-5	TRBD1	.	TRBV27	CASSSYRGDQPQHF	TGTGCCAGCAGTTCCTACAGGGGAGACCAGCCCCAGCATTTT
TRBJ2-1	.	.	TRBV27	CASKTGSYNEQFF	TGTGCCAGCAAAACTGGCTCCTACAATGAGCAGTTCTTC
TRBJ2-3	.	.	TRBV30	CAWSRRTASTDTQYF	TGTGCCTGGAGCCGGCGGACAGCTAGCACAGATACGCAGTATTTT
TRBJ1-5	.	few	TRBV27	CASSLAGLSSNQPQHF	TGTGCCAGCAGTTTGGCAGGGTTATCCTCTAATCAGCCCCAGCATTTT
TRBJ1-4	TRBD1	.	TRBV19	CASSTGQGKFGKLFF	TGTGCCAGTAGTACCGGACAGGGGAAATTTGGGAAACTGTTTTTT
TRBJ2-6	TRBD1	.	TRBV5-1	CASSSGQGGSNVLTF	TGCGCCAGCAGCTCCGGACAGGGCGGGTCCAACGTCCTGACTTTC
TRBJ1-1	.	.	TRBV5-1	CASSLGTQTSTEAFF	TGCGCCAGCAGCTTGGGAACACAGACAAGCACTGAAGCTTTCTTT
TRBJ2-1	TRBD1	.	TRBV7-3	CASSYQTGGRDEQFF	TGTGCCAGCAGCTATCAGACAGGGGGCCGCGATGAGCAGTTCTTC
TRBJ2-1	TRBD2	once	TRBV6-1	CASSEIAGGPYEQFF	TGTGCCAGCAGTGAAATAGCGGGAGGGCCGTATGAGCAGTTCTTC
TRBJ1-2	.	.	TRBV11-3	CASSQRQTYGYTF	TGTGCCAGCAGCCAAAGACAAACCTATGGCTACACCTTC
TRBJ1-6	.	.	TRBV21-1	CASSKAPGGRNSPLHF	TGTGCCAGCAGCAAAGCGCCGGGGGGTCGTAATTCACCCCTCCACTTT
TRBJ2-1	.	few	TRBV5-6	CASSRGNYNEQFF	TGTGCCAGCTCCCGGGGGAACTACAATGAGCAGTTCTTC
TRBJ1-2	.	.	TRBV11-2	CASSLDLQVRYGYTF	TGTGCCAGCAGCTTAGATCTACAGGTACGCTATGGCTACACCTTC
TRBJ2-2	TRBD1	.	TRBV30	CAWSGGQGPTGELFF	TGTGCCTGGAGTGGGGGACAGGGTCCCACCGGGGAGCTGTTTTTT
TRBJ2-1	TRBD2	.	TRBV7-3	CASSLHGGVSNEQFF	TGTGCCAGCAGCTTGCACGGGGGGGTTAGCAATGAGCAGTTCTTC
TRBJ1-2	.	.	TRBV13	CASSLVGGTSGYGYTF	TGTGCCAGCAGCTTAGTGGGGGGAACTTCCGGCTATGGCTACACCTTC
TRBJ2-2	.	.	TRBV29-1	CSITGTRNTGELFF	TGCAGCATAACCGGGACACGTAACACCGGGGAGCTGTTTTTT
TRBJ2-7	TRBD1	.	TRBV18	CASSPSGTDSYEQYF	TGTGCCAGCTCACCTTCCGGGACAGACTCCTACGAGCAGTACTTC
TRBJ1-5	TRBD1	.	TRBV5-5	CASSLAFPGQANQPQHF	TGTGCCAGCAGCTTGGCGTTTCCGGGACAGGCGAATCAGCCCCAGCATTTT
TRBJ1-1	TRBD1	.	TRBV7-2	CASSYMTGGSNTEAFF	TGTGCCAGCAGCTACATGACAGGGGGCTCGAACACTGAAGCTTTCTTT
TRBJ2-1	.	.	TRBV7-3	CASSVQQGWGDNEQFF	TGTGCCAGCAGCGTTCAACAGGGGTGGGGGGACAATGAGCAGTTCTTC
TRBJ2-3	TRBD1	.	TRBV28	CASTLTGGYTDTQYF	TGTGCCAGCACCTTGACAGGGGGCTACACAGATACGCAGTATTTT
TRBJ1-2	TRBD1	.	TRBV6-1	CASKRDRGGGYTF	TGTGCCAGCAAGAGGGACAGGGGCGGGGGCTACACCTTC
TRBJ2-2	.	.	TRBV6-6	CASNTPSSGNTGELFF	TGTGCCAGCAATACACCGAGTAGCGGAAATACCGGGGAGCTGTTTTTT
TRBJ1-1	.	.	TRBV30	CAWAGYHTEAFF	TGTGCCTGGGCAGGGTATCACACTGAAGCTTTCTTT
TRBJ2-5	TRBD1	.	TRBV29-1	CSVEKGGKNQETQYF	TGCAGCGTTGAAAAAGGGGGCAAGAACCAAGAGACCCAGTACTTC
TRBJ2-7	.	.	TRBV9	CASSVSQGKDYEQYF	TGTGCCAGCAGCGTCTCCCAGGGAAAAGACTACGAGCAGTACTTC
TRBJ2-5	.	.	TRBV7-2	CASSLAAGTYQETQYF	TGTGCCAGCAGCTTAGCGGCGGGGACGTACCAAGAGACCCAGTACTTC
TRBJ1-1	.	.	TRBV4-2	CASSQDGRGAEAFF	TGTGCCAGCAGCCAAGATGGGCGGGGCGCTGAAGCTTTCTTT
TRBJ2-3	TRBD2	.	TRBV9	CASTLGLAGGHDTQYF	TGTGCCAGCACCCTGGGACTAGCGGGGGGGCATGATACGCAGTATTTT
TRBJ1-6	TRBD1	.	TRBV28	CASSLPPRDRGRNNGAPLHF	TGTGCCAGCAGTTTACCCCCAAGGGACAGGGGGCGGAATAACGGCGCACCCCTCCACTTT
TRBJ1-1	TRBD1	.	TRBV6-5	CASSSGQALNTEAFF	TGTGCCAGCAGTTCGGGACAGGCACTGAACACTGAAGCTTTCTTT
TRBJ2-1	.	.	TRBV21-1	CASSDKPRDRGKKNEQFF	TGTGCCAGCAGCGATAAGCCACGGGACAGGGGGAAGAAGAATGAGCAGTTCTTC
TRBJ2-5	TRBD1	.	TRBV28	CASSPRTGAAFGKTQYF	TGTGCCAGCAGTCCTCGGACAGGAGCCGCCTTTGGAAAGACCCAGTACTTC
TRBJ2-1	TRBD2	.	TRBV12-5	CASGFRGGNYNEQFF	TGTGCTAGTGGTTTCCGGGGGGGAAACTACAATGAGCAGTTCTTC
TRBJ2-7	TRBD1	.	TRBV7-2	CASSPRQGVFSEQYF	TGTGCCAGCAGCCCTCGACAGGGGGTTTTCTCCGAGCAGTACTTC
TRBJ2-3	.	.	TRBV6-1	CASSEGGGTDTQYF	TGTGCCAGCAGTGAAGGCGGGGGCACAGATACGCAGTATTTT
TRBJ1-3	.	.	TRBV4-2	CASSQEGTGGNTIYF	TGTGCCAGCAGCCAAGAAGGAACGGGTGGAAACACCATATATTTT
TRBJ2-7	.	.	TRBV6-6	CASSNRVSYEQYF	TGTGCCAGCAGTAACAGGGTCTCCTACGAGCAGTACTTC
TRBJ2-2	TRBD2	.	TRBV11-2	CASSLGVAGLTGELFF	TGTGCCAGCAGCTTAGGGGTAGCGGGGCTCACCGGGGAGCTGTTTTTT
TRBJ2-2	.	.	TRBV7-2	CASSLKQPANTGELFF	TGTGCCAGCAGCTTAAAACAACCCGCGAACACCGGGGAGCTGTTTTTT
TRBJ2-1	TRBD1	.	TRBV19	CASTGQGALEQFF	TGTGCCAGCACGGGACAGGGGGCCCTTGAGCAGTTCTTC
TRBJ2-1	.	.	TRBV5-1	CASSLEPVSYNEQFF	TGCGCCAGCAGCCTCGAGCCGGTCTCCTACAATGAGCAGTTCTTC